Listed here are 14 T cell receptor beta chains from one sample, sequenced in a study of T cell responses to AZD1222 COVID-19 vaccine. Sequenced by immunoSEQ multiplex PCR; TCRdb stores in-frame clones only, minus some. The table includes about 110,000 clones, 88% detected once. The material was peripheral blood, obtained on day 0 of AZD1222 vaccination. These receptors were taken from an adult in good health.

The J gene is TRBJ1-1, the V gene TRBV20-1; D is unclear. The CDR3 runs to 10 residues. CDR1 and CDR2 from the germline V gene are DFQATT and SNEGSKA (reference sequence). Trimming shortened V by 0 bases and J by 6 bases, and 2 bases separated the two germline ends. The CDR3 is CSAREAEAFF. DNA for the CDR3: TGCAGTGCTAGAGAGGCTGAAGCTTTCTTT.

This sequence joins TRBV11-2 and TRBJ1-1; no clear D gene. Deletions cut 3 bases from V and 1 base from J, with 3 bases between. Germline CDR1 is SGHAT and CDR2 is FQNNGV. CDR3 length: 12 residues. CDR3 sequence (DNA): TGTGCCAGCAGCTTCGGGAACACTGAAGCTTTCTTT. This gives the protein CASSFGNTEAFF. Looking up the rest from reference TRBV11-2 and TRBJ1-1 gives the full variable domain: EAGVAQSPRYKIIEKRQSVAFWCNPISGHATLYWYQQILGQGPKLLIQFQNNGVVDDSQLPKDRFSAERLKGVDSTLKIQPAKLEDSAVYLCASSFGNTEAFFGQGTRLTVV.

The rearrangement joins TRBV7-9 to TRBJ2-5; no clear D. Deletions cut 4 bases from V and 1 base from J, with 1 base between. The CDR3 has 11 amino acids. The germline gives CDR1 SEHNR, CDR2 FQNEAQ (reference sequence). CDR3 bases: TGTGCCAGCAGCTCCCAAGAGACCCAGTACTTC. Translation gives CASSSQETQYF. The variable domain in full, completed from reference TRBV7-9 and TRBJ2-5, reads DTGVSQNPRHKITKRGQNVTFRCDPISEHNRLYWYRQTLGQGPEFLTYFQNEAQLEKSRLLSDRFSAERPKGSFSTLEIQRTEQGDSAMYLCASSSQETQYFGPGTRLLVL.

This chain uses TRBV19 with TRBJ1-5; 7 nucleotides align to TRBD1. This CDR3 is built from 16 residues. Trimming removed 3 bases from V and 2 bases from J; junction bases left unmatched: 7. Germline CDR1 LNHDA, CDR2 SQIVND (reference sequence). In DNA form, the CDR3 reads TGTGCCAGTAGTATTTACAGGGGCATAGGCAATCAGCCCCAGCATTTT. It translates to CASSIYRGIGNQPQHF.

The genes are TRBV6-2 or TRBV6-3 and TRBJ2-5, with 9 bases fitting TRBD1. The CDR3 has 17 amino acids. Unmatched junction bases numbered 9, after V lost 2 bases and J lost 2 bases. Germline CDR1 MNHEY, CDR2 SVGEGT. CDR3 bases: TGTGCCAGCAGTTACGATGTCAACAGGGGGCGACAAGAGACCCAGTACTTC. Translating gives CASSYDVNRGRQETQYF.

J is TRBJ2-2 and V is TRBV24-1; weak D call: TRBD1 (5 bases). The germline V gene encodes CDR1 KGHDR and CDR2 SFDVKD. V was pared by 4 bases and J by 6 bases, with 14 bases between. The length of the CDR3 is 15 residues. CDR3 nucleotide sequence: TGTGCCACCAGTGACCCCCACCAGGGCGCCGGGGAGCTGTTTTTT. Translation: CATSDPHQGAGELFF.

V gene TRBV5-4 combines with J gene TRBJ2-3, with TRBD2 identical over 9 bases. The length of the CDR3 is 14 residues. The V segment lost 5 bases and the J segment 2 bases; nucleotides outside the gene matches: 3. Germline V CDR1 and CDR2: SGHNT, YYREEE (reference sequence). CDR3: CASSTGLATDTQYF. CDR3 nucleotides: TGTGCCAGCAGTACGGGACTAGCCACAGATACGCAGTATTTT.

The chain combines TRBV25-1 with TRBJ2-5; 8 bases are a match to TRBD2. CDR1 and CDR2 (germline): MGHDK, SYGVNS. CDR3 length equals 14 residues. V lost 6 bases and J lost 4; bases outside the gene matches: 7. CDR3 sequence: CASRGLVFGETQYF. For the CDR3, the DNA is TGTGCCAGCAGGGGACTAGTTTTTGGAGAGACCCAGTACTTC.

On this clone itself: Other DNA sequences in the sample encode the same CDR3. V usage is TRBV6-5 and J usage is TRBJ1-1, with D unresolved. Germline V gives CDR1 MNHEY, CDR2 SVGAGI. The CDR3 consists of 14 residues. Trimming took off 3 bases at V and 1 base at J, with 9 bases between the two ends. Here the CDR3 reads CASSYSRGNTEAFF. Here the CDR3 DNA reads TGTGCCAGCAGTTATTCACGGGGGAACACTGAAGCTTTCTTT.

The rearrangement links TRBV18 to TRBJ1-4; D perhaps matches TRBD1 (6 bases). CDR1 KGHSH and CDR2 LQKENI come from the germline V gene. The CDR3 runs 14 residues. V was trimmed by 6 bases and J by 8 bases, leaving 16 bases between them. CDR3 protein: CASSLGGGREKLFF. The CDR3, as DNA: TGTGCCAGCTCGCTCGGGGGCGGAAGGGAAAAACTGTTTTTT.

The V gene is TRBV3-1 (or the pseudogene TRBV3-2), the J gene TRBJ2-3, with 7 positions matching TRBD2. The CDR3 spans 15 residues. V shed 0 bases, J shed 2 bases, and the junction held 2 bases outside the gene matches. CDR1 is LGHDT, CDR2 YNNKEL, per germline (reference sequence). CDR3 in DNA: TGTGCCAGCAGCCAAGATGCGGGGGTCACAGATACGCAGTATTTT. This translates into CASSQDAGVTDTQYF.

This clone was counted once. V usage is TRBV5-1 and J usage is TRBJ2-5, with D tentatively TRBD1 (7 bases). Germline loops: CDR1 SGHRS, CDR2 YFSETQ. CDR3 length: 15 residues. V lost 4 bases and J lost 2, with 15 bases in between. This CDR3 reads CASSGLTGRQETQYF. CDR3 DNA sequence: TGCGCCAGCAGCGGACTGACAGGGAGGCAAGAGACCCAGTACTTC.

This chain joins TRBV12-3 or TRBV12-4 and TRBJ1-1; D is undetermined. V was clipped by 2 bases and J by 1 base, with 5 bases between them. The CDR3 contains 13 residues. The CDR3 sequence is CASSLIGNTEAFF. In DNA, the CDR3 is TGTGCCAGCAGTTTAATAGGGAACACTGAAGCTTTCTTT.

CDR3 nucleotide sequence: TGTGCCAGCAGCCCAGACGAGTTATATGGCTACACCTTC. It is translated as CASSPDELYGYTF. This chain joins TRBV28 and TRBJ1-2; unclear D gene. The V gene's germline CDR1 is MDHEN and CDR2 SYDVKM. The CDR3 is 13 residues long. The ends were cut back, 6 bases at V and 5 bases at J, with 13 bases in the middle.